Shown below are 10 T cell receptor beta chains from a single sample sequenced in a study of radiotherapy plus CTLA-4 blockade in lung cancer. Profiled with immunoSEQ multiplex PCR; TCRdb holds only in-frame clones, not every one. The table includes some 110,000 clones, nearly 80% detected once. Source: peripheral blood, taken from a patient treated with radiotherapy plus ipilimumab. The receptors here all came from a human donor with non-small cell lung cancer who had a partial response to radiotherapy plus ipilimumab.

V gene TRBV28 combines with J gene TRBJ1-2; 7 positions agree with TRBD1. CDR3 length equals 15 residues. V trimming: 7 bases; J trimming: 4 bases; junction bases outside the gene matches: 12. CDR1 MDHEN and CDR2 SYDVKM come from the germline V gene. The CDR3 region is CASNTKQGIFYGYTF. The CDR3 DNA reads TGTGCCAGCAACACCAAACAGGGGATCTTCTATGGCTACACCTTC.

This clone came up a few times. The CDR3 nucleotides read TGTGCCAGCAGCTTTACTTCCCAGGGGGAGGTGTATGAGCAGTTCTTC. Amino acid sequence: CASSFTSQGEVYEQFF. This rearrangement joins TRBV11-2 to TRBJ2-1; tentative D call: TRBD1 (7 bases). This CDR3 is built from 16 residues. CDR1 is SGHAT and CDR2 is FQNNGV in the germline V gene. Trimming left V 3 bases short and J 8 bases short, with 20 bases between.

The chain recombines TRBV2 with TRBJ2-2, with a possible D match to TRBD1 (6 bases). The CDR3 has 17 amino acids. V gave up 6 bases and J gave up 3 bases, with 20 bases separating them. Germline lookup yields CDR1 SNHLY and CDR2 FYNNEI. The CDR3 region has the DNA TGTGCCAGCAGGGATCCCCGGGGTGCAGGGGACACCGGGGAGCTGTTTTTT. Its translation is CASRDPRGAGDTGELFF.

CDR3 amino acids: CASSVRGNAEAFF. Written as DNA, the CDR3 is TGTGCCAGCAGCGTCAGGGGGAATGCTGAAGCTTTCTTT. J is TRBJ1-1 and V is TRBV9; 7 nucleotides match TRBD1. With 2 bases clipped from V and 6 bases from J, the junction kept 4 bases outside the gene matches. Germline V gives CDR1 SGDLS, CDR2 YYNGEE. The CDR3 is 13 residues long.

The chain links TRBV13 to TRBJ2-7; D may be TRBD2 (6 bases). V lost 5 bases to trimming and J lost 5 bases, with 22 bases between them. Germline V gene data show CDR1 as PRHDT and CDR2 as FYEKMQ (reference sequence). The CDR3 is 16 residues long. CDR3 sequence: CASSPRKSGGKNEQYF. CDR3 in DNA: TGTGCCAGCAGCCCAAGGAAATCTGGGGGGAAGAACGAGCAGTACTTC.

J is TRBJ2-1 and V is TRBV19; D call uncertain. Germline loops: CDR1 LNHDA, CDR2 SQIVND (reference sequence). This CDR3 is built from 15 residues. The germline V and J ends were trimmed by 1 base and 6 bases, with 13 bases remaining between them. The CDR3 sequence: CASSIAATASNEQFF. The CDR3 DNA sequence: TGTGCCAGTAGTATAGCCGCGACCGCTAGCAATGAGCAGTTCTTC.

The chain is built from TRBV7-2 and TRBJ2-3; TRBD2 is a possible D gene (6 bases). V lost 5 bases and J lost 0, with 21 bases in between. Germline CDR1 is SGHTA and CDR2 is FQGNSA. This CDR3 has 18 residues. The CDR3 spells CASSRNLGRGTSTDTQYF. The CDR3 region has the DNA TGTGCCAGCAGCCGCAACCTGGGGCGGGGCACCAGCACAGATACGCAGTATTTT.

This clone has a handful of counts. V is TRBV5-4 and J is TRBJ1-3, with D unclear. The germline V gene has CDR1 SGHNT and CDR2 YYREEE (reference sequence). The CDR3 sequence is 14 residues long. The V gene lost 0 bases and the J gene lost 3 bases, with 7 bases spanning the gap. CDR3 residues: CASSLGQGGNTIYF. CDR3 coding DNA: TGTGCCAGCAGCTTGGGACAAGGTGGAAACACCATATATTTT.

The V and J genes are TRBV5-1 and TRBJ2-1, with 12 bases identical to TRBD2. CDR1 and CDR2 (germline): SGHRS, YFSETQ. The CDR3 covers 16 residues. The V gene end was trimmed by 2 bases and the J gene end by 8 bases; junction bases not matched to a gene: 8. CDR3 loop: CASSFGLAGGLDEQFF. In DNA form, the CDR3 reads TGCGCCAGCAGCTTTGGGCTAGCGGGAGGGCTCGATGAGCAGTTCTTC.

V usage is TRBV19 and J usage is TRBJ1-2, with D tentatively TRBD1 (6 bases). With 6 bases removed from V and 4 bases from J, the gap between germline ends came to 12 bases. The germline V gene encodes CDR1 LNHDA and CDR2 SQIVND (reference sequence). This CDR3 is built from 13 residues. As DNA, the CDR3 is TGTGCCAGTAGAAGGACAGCGACCTATGGCTACACCTTC. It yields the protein CASRRTATYGYTF.